What follows are 2 T cell receptor beta chains derived from one specimen sequenced in a study of blood T cell repertoires in COVID-19. This table comes from immunoSEQ multiplex PCR, and its TCRdb copy is limited to in-frame clones, with some not included. Altogether 100,000 to 120,000 clones are present, roughly 85% being singletons, with the ten largest covering 4.5% to 5%. Sequencing was done on a sample of peripheral blood. These receptors all stem from a human donor in a cohort sampled during active COVID-19.

This clone was observed a single time. The chain is built from TRBV28 and TRBJ1-5, with no clear D. The CDR3 totals 14 residues. Germline values: CDR1 MDHEN, CDR2 SYDVKM. The germline V and J ends were trimmed by 2 bases and 4 bases, with 9 bases remaining between them. The CDR3 region is CASSLRSGNQPQHF. In DNA, the CDR3 is TGTGCCAGCAGTTTAAGGTCGGGGAATCAGCCCCAGCATTTT.

V gene TRBV18 combines with J gene TRBJ2-5; 7 nucleotides match TRBD1. Germline V gene sequence: CDR1 KGHSH, CDR2 LQKENI. J was trimmed by 0 bases and V by 3 bases; bases with no gene match: 10. The CDR3 spans 17 residues. CDR3 residues: CASSPSTGTDDQETQYF. CDR3 DNA sequence: TGTGCCAGCTCACCTTCCACCGGGACAGATGACCAAGAGACCCAGTACTTC.